The following is a T cell receptor (beta chain) sequence with its context. The antigen it recognizes is unknown. The record has no base qualities; no much larger clone is one base away. The donors were healthy, HIV-negative adults who had no recently reported acute infections or vaccinations. Every donor was a Caucasian adult living in Nashville, Tennessee, USA. CD4+ T cells were enriched by magnetic negative selection, after which naive cells were positively selected on CD45RA and the negative fraction was taken as the memory subset. After blood collection by leukapheresis, PBMCs were isolated using Ficoll-Histopaque density gradient centrifugation and then cryopreserved in the vapor phase of liquid nitrogen. Analytical flow cytometry was used to check the purity and quantity of every magnetically sorted T cell population. Genomic DNA was isolated from every sorted fraction and measured by UV absorbance on a Nanodrop 2000c.

This specimen comes from a study of shared clonotypes between healthy human individuals (dated by TCRdb to the early 2020s). A note on the overall study: The cohort included three men and two women between 18 and 49 years of age. For each donor, CD4 naive and CD4 memory were each given three plates, CD8 naive was given two plates, and CD8 memory was given one plate. Blood TCR repertoires of five healthy adults were deeply sequenced to estimate repertoire size and the extent of clonotype sharing between individuals. To increase sequencing depth and limit assay-specific biases, TCR repertoire library preparation and sequencing were carried out by different laboratories using diverse techniques. Each donor's leukapheresis produced roughly between about 0.9 and 9.5 billion PBMCs.

Using the deep immunoSEQ assay, multiplex PCR amplified TCR CDR3 regions from genomic DNA. Extracted genomic DNA from each cell subset was spread evenly across all wells of several immunoSEQ 96-well plates, with each plate serving as a replicate. For sorted subsets, about 200 ng genomic DNA, equal to tens of thousands of T cell genomes, was loaded into each replicate PCR. The purified libraries were quantified using a Qubit 3.0 fluorometer, sized with a Bioanalyzer 2100, and then quantified again using the KAPA Library Quantification kit. Each immunoSEQ 96-well plate was sequenced on its own single-read 150-cycle Illumina NextSeq 550 flow cell. As for the authors' bioinformatics: Because only junctional sequences without quality scores were contained in the immunoSEQ output, filtering matching that applied to full-length reads could not be performed. To assign V/J genes and CDR3, sequences were annotated against IMGT germline references using PyIR, a Python wrapper for IgBLAST v1.9. Reads were removed for weak V/J assignments (E-value above 1e-6), missing CDR3, stop codons, out-of-frame junctions, or ambiguous translated residues. V3J clonotypes were defined by identical inferred V gene, J gene, and CDR3 amino acid sequence. Percentage overlap between repertoires was computed as shared unique clonotypes divided by the size of the smaller repertoire. Richness of each repertoire was evaluated using RTK rarefaction, the Chao1 estimator, and Recon v2.1 estimates of unobserved clonotypes. OLGA was used to compute generation probabilities for all TCRbeta clonotypes that the gDNA method yielded from a handful of donors. Held by TCRdb, this immuneACCESS table contains in-frame sequences only and omits some clones. Under half of the omission traces to an unresolved V gene where checked; the cause of the rest is unknown. V and J calls and clone size are those listed in that table; D and trimming were worked out from the DNA. For this sample the table gives around 1,100,000 clones, of which 77% were detected only once. The ten largest clones represent almost 0.9% of the sample.

The CDR3 sequence holds 13 residues, the cysteine and phenylalanine included. Solely the CDR3 DNA is kept, with 39 bases framed from the first base. Trimming costs V 1 base and J 0 bases, and their ends lie 7 bases apart. CDR1 and CDR2, per the germline V gene (reference sequence), are GTSNPN and SVGIG. What the work shows at the level of the full study, not this receptor alone: When a handful of donors were compared, the shared fraction of clonotypes was approximately 5% for naive CD4, over 3% for naive CD8, more than 2% for memory CD4, and less than 0.5% for memory CD8. Even with the large sequencing depth, rarefaction of the sorted-subset datasets indicated that sequencing was incomplete. Only blood was sampled, and tissue TCR repertoires likely differ from those in blood. Naive subsets generally had larger estimated clonotype richness than memory subsets. Because the study included only a small number of donors, the genetic and exposure-history diversity represented was limited. Pairwise subsampling indicated that sequencing depth was expected to affect the degree of clonotype sharing among donors. Compared with non-shared clonotypes, clonotypes shared by all four sorted-subset donors had higher generation probabilities.

In this chain, TRBV30 is recombined with TRBJ2-7, with the D segment identity uncertain. The source is a man aged 18 to 29 in good health. Some clones in this sample may be carry-over from other donors' samples. The sample consisted of memory CD4+ T cells from PBMCs. The intended sense of this specimen's cell subset or site label: CD45RA-negative fraction. The DNA sequence reads TGTGCCTGGAGTGACACCAGCTCCTACGAGCAGTACTTC. This sequence encodes CAWSDTSSYEQYF.